The 21 T cell receptor beta chains reported below all come from one sample, sequenced in a study of blood T cell repertoires in COVID-19. Profiling relied on immunoSEQ multiplex PCR, and the TCRdb table lists in-frame clones only, not all of them. This table holds some 100,000 clones, approximately 90% found once. The material sequenced was peripheral blood. These receptors were collected from a woman older than 75 with active COVID-19.

The chain joins TRBV7-2 to TRBJ1-1; the match to TRBD1 covers 7 bases. This CDR3 contains 14 residues. V was pared by 4 bases and J by 4 bases, with 6 bases of the junction left unmatched. Germline-derived CDR1 and CDR2 are SGHTA and FQGNSA. The CDR3 DNA follows: TGTGCCAGCAGCTCCGAAGGGACAGTCACTGAAGCTTTCTTT. Amino acids: CASSSEGTVTEAFF.

V is TRBV7-2 and J is TRBJ1-5; no clear D. Germline CDR1 reads SGHTA; CDR2 reads FQGNSA. V was cut by 4 bases and J by 0 bases, with 16 bases left in between. The CDR3 contains 17 residues. The DNA of the CDR3 is TGTGCCAGCAGCTCCCTTCCAGGTACATATAGCAATCAGCCCCAGCATTTT. Amino acids: CASSSLPGTYSNQPQHF.

This chain uses TRBV24-1 with TRBJ1-5, with D maybe TRBD1 (5 bases). V lost 5 bases and J 0 bases, leaving 10 bases between the germline ends. The CDR3 length is 15 residues. Germline lookup yields CDR1 KGHDR and CDR2 SFDVKD. CDR3 region: CATSGPGVSNQPQHF. The CDR3 DNA follows: TGTGCCACCAGTGGTCCGGGGGTTAGCAATCAGCCCCAGCATTTT.

V gene TRBV5-1 combines with J gene TRBJ2-5, with D possibly matching TRBD1 (7 bases). The CDR3 extends over 15 amino acids. Trimming removed 0 bases from V and 5 bases from J, with 14 bases in between. Germline CDR1 and CDR2: SGHRS and YFSETQ. This CDR3 is CASSLAGGGGETQYF. In DNA form, the CDR3 reads TGCGCCAGCAGCTTGGCCGGAGGGGGCGGGGAGACCCAGTACTTC.

This rearrangement joins TRBV7-2 to TRBJ1-5, with 7 bases lining up with TRBD1. Per the germline V gene, CDR1 is SGHTA and CDR2 is FQGNSA. Losses at the gene ends were 5 bases for V and 7 bases for J; bases not matched to a gene: 8. The CDR3 runs 14 residues. DNA for the CDR3: TGTGCCAGCAGCACGAGACAGGGAAACCAGCCCCAGCATTTT. This encodes CASSTRQGNQPQHF. Based on the CDR3 plus reference TRBV7-2 and TRBJ1-5, the full variable domain is GAGVSQSPSNKVTEKGKDVELRCDPISGHTALYWYRQSLGQGLEFLIYFQGNSAPDKSGLPSDRFSAERTGGSVSTLTIQRTQQEDSAVYLCASSTRQGNQPQHFGDGTRLSIL.

The gene calls are TRBV5-1 and TRBJ2-1, with a weak D call TRBD2 (7 bases). In germline, CDR1 is SGHRS, CDR2 YFSETQ. Deletions cut 4 bases from V and 10 bases from J, with 24 bases between. This CDR3 is built from 16 residues. The CDR3 DNA reads as TGCGCCAGCAGCCGGTTAACGGGGGGCGGGAGCTCGGAGCAGTTCTTC. This encodes CASSRLTGGGSSEQFF.

The CDR3 DNA follows: TGTGCCAGCAGCCACGAGCAGCGGAGATGGGTTCCCTACAATGAGCAGTTCTTC. Protein sequence: CASSHEQRRWVPYNEQFF. The chain joins TRBV7-9 to TRBJ2-1; TRBD2 might be the D (5 bases). CDR1 is SEHNR, CDR2 FQNEAQ, per germline (reference sequence). V dropped 5 bases and J dropped 2 bases, with 22 bases sitting between them. This CDR3 has 18 residues.

The rearrangement uses TRBV15 and TRBJ1-4; the D gene is possibly TRBD1 (5 bases). The length of the CDR3 is 14 residues. Trimming took off 5 bases at V and 8 bases at J, with 15 bases between the two ends. Germline V gene data show CDR1 as LNHNV and CDR2 as YYDKDF (reference sequence). In nucleotides, the CDR3 is TGTGCCACCAGCTCCTCGGACAACCCGGAAAAACTGTTTTTT. Translating gives CATSSSDNPEKLFF.

J is TRBJ1-1 and V is TRBV7-8; weak D call: TRBD1 (6 bases). The ends were cut back, 5 bases at V and 5 bases at J, with 18 bases in the middle. Germline lookup yields CDR1 SGHVS and CDR2 FQNEAQ. The CDR3 has 15 residues. CDR3 sequence reads: CASSNQRGFRTEAFF. In DNA, the CDR3 is TGTGCCAGCAGCAACCAAAGGGGGTTTCGGACTGAAGCTTTCTTT.

This clone was seen only a few times. The chain's CDR3 is CASSLADEKLFF. The CDR3 DNA follows: TGTGCCAGCAGCTTAGCCGATGAAAAACTGTTTTTT. The gene calls are TRBV7-9 and TRBJ1-4; D not certain. V was pared by 0 bases and J by 6 bases, with 2 bases between. Germline lookup yields CDR1 SEHNR and CDR2 FQNEAQ (reference sequence). CDR3 length: 12 amino acids.

Only one count was recorded for this clone. This chain links TRBV7-6 with TRBJ2-3; 8 bases agree with TRBD2. This CDR3 has 15 residues. In germline, CDR1 is SGHVS, CDR2 FNYEAQ. V shed 1 base, J shed 5 bases, and the junction held 5 bases outside the gene matches. CDR3 residues: CASSLVSAGVDTQYF. In DNA, the CDR3 is TGTGCCAGCAGCTTAGTATCAGCGGGAGTAGATACGCAGTATTTT.

V is TRBV18 and J is TRBJ2-4, with D possibly being TRBD2 (7 bases). The V gene lost 2 bases and the J gene lost 1 base, with 18 bases spanning the gap. Looked up from germline, CDR1 is KGHSH and CDR2 is LQKENI. The CDR3 covers 18 residues. The CDR3: CASSPGPGGPGAKNIQYF. CDR3 coding DNA: TGTGCCAGCTCACCAGGCCCCGGGGGGCCCGGGGCCAAAAACATTCAGTACTTC.

The J gene is TRBJ1-3, the V gene TRBV7-2, with D possibly matching TRBD1 (5 bases). The CDR3 has 16 amino acids. Trimming pared 6 bases from V and 0 bases from J, leaving 15 bases between. From germline, CDR1 is SGHTA and CDR2 FQGNSA. CDR3 sequence (DNA): TGTGCCAGCAGTGAGGGGCGGGGCTACTCTGGAAACACCATATATTTT. Translation gives CASSEGRGYSGNTIYF.

The rearrangement links TRBV20-1 to TRBJ2-5; 8 bases are shared with TRBD2. Germline CDR1 reads DFQATT; CDR2 reads SNEGSKA (reference sequence). Trimming removed 3 bases from V and 3 bases from J; junction bases left unmatched: 9. The CDR3 has 15 amino acids. The chain's CDR3 is CSASAGGTSEETQYF. The CDR3 nucleotides read TGCAGTGCTAGTGCGGGAGGCACCTCAGAAGAGACCCAGTACTTC.

The genes are TRBV9 and TRBJ1-2; D is unresolved. The CDR3 runs to 11 residues. Between the trimmed V and J ends, which lost 4 bases and 6 bases, there was a span of 7 bases. Germline CDR1 reads SGDLS; CDR2 reads YYNGEE. This CDR3 is CASSPYHGYTF. CDR3 bases: TGTGCCAGCAGCCCCTACCATGGCTACACCTTC.

V and J are TRBV19 and TRBJ1-2; D gene uncertain. Between the trimmed V and J ends, which lost 5 bases and 5 bases, there was a span of 12 bases. The CDR3 consists of 13 residues. Per the germline V gene, CDR1 is LNHDA and CDR2 is SQIVND (reference sequence). CDR3 nucleotide sequence: TGTGCCAGTAGTGTTAACGGGAGGTATGGCTACACCTTC. It is translated as CASSVNGRYGYTF.

This chain uses TRBV7-2 with TRBJ1-2; tentatively, D is TRBD1 (5 bases). This CDR3 is 14 amino acids long. The V end was cut by 6 bases, the J end by 5 bases, with 16 bases between. Germline loops: CDR1 SGHTA, CDR2 FQGNSA. Here the CDR3 DNA reads TGTGCCAGCAGTTTGCTAGGGGCGCATTATGGCTACACCTTC. It yields the protein CASSLLGAHYGYTF.

This clone showed up just once. The chain is built from TRBV18 and TRBJ2-7, with D possibly TRBD1 on 6 matching bases. V lost 8 bases and J lost 5, with 10 bases in between. This CDR3 spans 11 amino acids. Germline lookup yields CDR1 KGHSH and CDR2 LQKENI. Written as DNA, the CDR3 is TGTGCCAGCACACAGGGAGACGAGCAGTACTTC. It codes for CASTQGDEQYF.

The gene calls are TRBV15 and TRBJ2-7; 14 bases align to TRBD2. J gave up 2 bases and V 5 bases, and 11 bases lay outside the gene matches. The CDR3 is 18 residues long. The germline V gene encodes CDR1 LNHNV and CDR2 YYDKDF (reference sequence). The CDR3 region is CATSATGTSGSFTYEQYF. The CDR3 DNA is TGTGCCACCAGCGCCACCGGGACTAGCGGGAGTTTTACCTACGAGCAGTACTTC.

The chain recombines TRBV30 with TRBJ2-5; D is ambiguous. CDR1 is GTSNPN, CDR2 SVGIG, per germline (reference sequence). V lost 0 bases and J lost 0, with 11 bases in between. The CDR3 contains 15 residues. The CDR3 DNA reads as TGTGCCTGGAGTGTGCCGCAACAGTACCAAGAGACCCAGTACTTC. This translates into CAWSVPQQYQETQYF.

The chain carries TRBV28 and TRBJ2-3, with 11 bases fitting TRBD2. This CDR3 is built from 15 residues. The germline gives CDR1 MDHEN, CDR2 SYDVKM. The V segment lost 6 bases and the J segment 4 bases; nucleotides outside the gene matches: 6. This CDR3 reads CASSLAGGLPDTQYF. CDR3 nucleotides: TGTGCCAGCAGCCTAGCGGGAGGATTGCCAGATACGCAGTATTTT.